This T cell receptor (beta chain) was sequenced in a study of T cell responses to AZD1222 COVID-19 vaccine. Unmatched junction bases numbered 6, after V lost 0 bases and J lost 4 bases. The CDR3 is made up of 16 amino acids. The V gene's germline CDR1 is SGHRS and CDR2 YFSETQ. The repertoire was sequenced with immunoSEQ multiplex PCR; TCRdb's copy has only in-frame clones and lacks some. The sample lists some 100,000 clones, roughly nine tenths seen once, with under 3% in the top ten. On this clone: As yet, its antigen is unknown.

Some second doses came at about 4 weeks and others at about 12 weeks; these were pooled. Overall study findings and caveats: At baseline, seropositivity was found in only six or seven AZD1222 recipients. Clonal diversity may have been underestimated, and the donors were mostly white British, with more females than males. CD4 TCRs covered the whole spike, strongest at regions 160-218 and 743-854.

The chain employs TRBV5-1 and TRBJ2-3; TRBD1 matches at 9 bases. The TCR was taken from an adult who received the AZD1222 COVID-19 vaccine. The input for sequencing was peripheral blood, taken 28 days after the second AZD1222 dose. CDR3 loop: CASSLEGQGWADTQYF. In nucleotides, the CDR3 is TGCGCCAGCAGCTTGGAGGGACAGGGTTGGGCAGATACGCAGTATTTT. The variable domain in full, with the rest retrieved from reference TRBV5-1 and TRBJ2-3, is KAGVTQTPRYLIKTRGQQVTLSCSPISGHRSVSWYQQTPGQGLQFLFEYFSETQRNKGNFPGRFSGRQFSNSRSEMNVSTLELGDSALYLCASSLEGQGWADTQYFGPGTRLTVL.